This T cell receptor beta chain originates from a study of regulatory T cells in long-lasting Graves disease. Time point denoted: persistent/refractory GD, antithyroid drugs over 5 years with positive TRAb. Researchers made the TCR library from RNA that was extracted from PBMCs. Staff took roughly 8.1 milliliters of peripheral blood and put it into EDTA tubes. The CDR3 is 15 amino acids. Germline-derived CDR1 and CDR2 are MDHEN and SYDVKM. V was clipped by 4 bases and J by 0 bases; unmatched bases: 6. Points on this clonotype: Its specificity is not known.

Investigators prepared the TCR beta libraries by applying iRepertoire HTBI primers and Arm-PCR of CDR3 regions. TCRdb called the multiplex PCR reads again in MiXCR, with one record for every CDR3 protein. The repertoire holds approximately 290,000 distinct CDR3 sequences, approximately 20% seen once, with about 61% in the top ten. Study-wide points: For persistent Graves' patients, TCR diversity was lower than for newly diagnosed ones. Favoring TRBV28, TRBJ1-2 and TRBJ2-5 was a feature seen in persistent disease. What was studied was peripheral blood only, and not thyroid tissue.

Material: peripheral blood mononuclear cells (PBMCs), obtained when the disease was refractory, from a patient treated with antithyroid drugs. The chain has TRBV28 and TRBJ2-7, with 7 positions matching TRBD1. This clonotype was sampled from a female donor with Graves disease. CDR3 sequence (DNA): TGTGCCAGCAGTTCAGGACAGGCCTTCTCCTACGAGCAGTACTTC. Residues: CASSSGQAFSYEQYF.